These T cell receptor beta chains were read from a single sample in a study of cytomegalovirus exposure and HLA in healthy donors. The method was immunoSEQ multiplex PCR; TCRdb's version includes in-frame clones alone and lacks a portion of them. The sample gives about 150,000 clones, 70% to 85% of which show up once; approximately 30% is in the top ten. Specimen: PBMCs. These receptors originate from a man aged 25 to 40 in good health and CMV-seropositive. Both conserved end residues are part of each CDR3. Fields, in order: V gene, D gene, clone size, J gene, CDR3 protein, CDR3 DNA. The D gene is left open where the match is weak. Not every row has a clone size; where given, it reads once, few, many or a size class.

TRBV5-1,TRBD1,once,TRBJ1-1,CASTSGQGAYTEAFF,TGCGCCAGCACCTCCGGACAGGGGGCGTACACTGAAGCTTTCTTT
TRBV7-6,TRBD1,once,TRBJ2-5,CASSLGGTGAETQYF,TGTGCCAGCAGCTTAGGGGGTACAGGGGCGGAGACCCAGTACTTC
TRBV5-1,TRBD1,NA,TRBJ1-2,CASSFQGDIQNGYTF,TGCGCCAGCAGCTTTCAGGGGGACATCCAGAATGGCTACACCTTC
TRBV25-1,TRBD2,NA,TRBJ2-5,CASSEHLGLDGETQYF,TGTGCCAGCAGTGAGCACCTAGGACTAGACGGGGAGACCCAGTACTTC
TRBV9,TRBD1,NA,TRBJ2-2,CASSLDRGTNTGELFF,TGTGCCAGCAGCCTGGACAGGGGAACGAACACCGGGGAGCTGTTTTTT
TRBV9,NA,once,TRBJ2-7,CASSVGGTNEQYF,TGTGCCAGCAGCGTAGGAGGGACAAACGAGCAGTACTTC
TRBV6-5,NA,NA,TRBJ1-1,CATGRGGWTEAFF,TGTGCCACCGGACGGGGGGGCTGGACTGAAGCTTTCTTT
TRBV5-6,TRBD2,NA,TRBJ2-1,CASSLGLAGPNEQFF,TGTGCCAGCAGCTTAGGACTAGCGGGGCCCAATGAGCAGTTCTTC
TRBV4-1,NA,NA,TRBJ2-1,CASSQGRIDEQFF,TGCGCCAGCAGCCAAGGGAGAATCGATGAGCAGTTCTTC
TRBV9,TRBD2,NA,TRBJ2-5,CASSPSGGVKETQYF,TGTGCCAGCAGCCCCTCCGGGGGGGTGAAGGAGACCCAGTACTTC
TRBV11-3,NA,many,TRBJ2-7,CASSVQGGEQYF,TGTGCCAGCTCGGTACAGGGTGGCGAGCAGTACTTC
TRBV5-1,TRBD2,few,TRBJ2-1,CASSLELADNEQFF,TGCGCCAGCAGCTTGGAACTAGCGGACAATGAGCAGTTCTTC
TRBV4-2,TRBD2,NA,TRBJ2-1,CASSQERGRVNEQFF,TGTGCCAGCAGCCAAGAACGCGGGAGGGTGAATGAGCAGTTCTTC